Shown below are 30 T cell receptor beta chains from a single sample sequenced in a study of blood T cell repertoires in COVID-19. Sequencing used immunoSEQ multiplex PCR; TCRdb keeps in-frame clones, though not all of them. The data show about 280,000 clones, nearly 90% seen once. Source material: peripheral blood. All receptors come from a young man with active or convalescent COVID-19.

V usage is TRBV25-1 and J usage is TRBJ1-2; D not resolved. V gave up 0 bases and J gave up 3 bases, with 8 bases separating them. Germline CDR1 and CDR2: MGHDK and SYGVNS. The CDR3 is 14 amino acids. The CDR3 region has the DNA TGTGCCAGCAGTGAATATGCGTACCACTATGGCTACACCTTC. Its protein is CASSEYAYHYGYTF.

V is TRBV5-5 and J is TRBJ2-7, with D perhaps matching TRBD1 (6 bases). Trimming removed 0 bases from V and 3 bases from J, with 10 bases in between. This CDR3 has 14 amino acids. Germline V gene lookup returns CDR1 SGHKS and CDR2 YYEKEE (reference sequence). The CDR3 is CASSLAVGGYEQYF. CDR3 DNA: TGTGCCAGCAGCTTGGCCGTAGGGGGCTACGAGCAGTACTTC. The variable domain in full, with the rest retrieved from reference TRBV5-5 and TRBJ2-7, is DAGVTQSPTHLIKTRGQQVTLRCSPISGHKSVSWYQQVLGQGPQFIFQYYEKEERGRGNFPDRFSARQFPNYSSELNVNALLLGDSALYLCASSLAVGGYEQYFGPGTRLTVT.

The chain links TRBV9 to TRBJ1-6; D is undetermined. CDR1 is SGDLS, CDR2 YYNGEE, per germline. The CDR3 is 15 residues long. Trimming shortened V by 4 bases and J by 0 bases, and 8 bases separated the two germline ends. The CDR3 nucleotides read TGTGCCAGCAGCTTGCGGGGCTCCTATAATTCACCCCTCCACTTT. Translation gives CASSLRGSYNSPLHF. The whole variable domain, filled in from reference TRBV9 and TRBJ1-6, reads DSGVTQTPKHLITATGQRVTLRCSPRSGDLSVYWYQQSLDQGLQFLIQYYNGEERAKGNILERFSAQQFPDLHSELNLSSLELGDSALYFCASSLRGSYNSPLHFGNGTRLTVT.

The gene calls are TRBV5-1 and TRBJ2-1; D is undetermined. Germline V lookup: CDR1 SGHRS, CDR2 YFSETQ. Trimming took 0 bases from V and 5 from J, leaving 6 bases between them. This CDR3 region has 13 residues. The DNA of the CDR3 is TGCGCCAGCAGCTTGGGGGCAGACAATGAGCAGTTCTTC. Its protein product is CASSLGADNEQFF.

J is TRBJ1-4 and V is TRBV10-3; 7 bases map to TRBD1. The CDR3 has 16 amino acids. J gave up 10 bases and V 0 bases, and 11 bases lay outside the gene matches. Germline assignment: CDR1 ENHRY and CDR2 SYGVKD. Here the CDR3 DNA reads TGTGCCATCAGTGAGTCTCTTGGGACAGCACTGGGAAAACTGTTTTTT. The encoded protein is CAISESLGTALGKLFF.

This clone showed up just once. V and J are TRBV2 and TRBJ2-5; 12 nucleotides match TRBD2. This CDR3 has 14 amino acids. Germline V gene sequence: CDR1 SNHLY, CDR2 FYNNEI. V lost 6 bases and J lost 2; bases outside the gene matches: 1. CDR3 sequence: CASSLAGGQETQYF. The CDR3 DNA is TGTGCCAGCAGCCTAGCGGGGGGGCAAGAGACCCAGTACTTC.

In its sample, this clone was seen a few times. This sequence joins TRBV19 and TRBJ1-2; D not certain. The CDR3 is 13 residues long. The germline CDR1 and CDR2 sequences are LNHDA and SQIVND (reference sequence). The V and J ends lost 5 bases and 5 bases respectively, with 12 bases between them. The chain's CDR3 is CASSGQALYGYTF. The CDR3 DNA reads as TGTGCCAGTAGTGGCCAGGCCCTTTATGGCTACACCTTC. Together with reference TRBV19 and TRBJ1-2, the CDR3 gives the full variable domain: DGGITQSPKYLFRKEGQNVTLSCEQNLNHDAMYWYRQDPGQGLRLIYYSQIVNDFQKGDIAEGYSVSREKKESFPLTVTSAQKNPTAFYLCASSGQALYGYTFGSGTRLTVV.

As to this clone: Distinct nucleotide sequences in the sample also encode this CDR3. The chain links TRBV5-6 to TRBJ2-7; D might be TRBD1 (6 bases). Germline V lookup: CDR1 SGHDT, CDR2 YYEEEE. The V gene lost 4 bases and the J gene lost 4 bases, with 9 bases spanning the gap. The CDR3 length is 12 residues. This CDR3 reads CASSPGQYEQYF. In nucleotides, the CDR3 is TGTGCCAGCAGCCCCGGACAGTACGAGCAGTACTTC.

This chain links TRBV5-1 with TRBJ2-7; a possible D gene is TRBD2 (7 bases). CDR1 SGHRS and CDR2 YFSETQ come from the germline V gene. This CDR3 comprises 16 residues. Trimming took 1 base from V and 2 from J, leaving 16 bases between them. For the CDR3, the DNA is TGCGCCAGCAGCTTGAGGGGACCGGGGGGCGCCTACGAGCAGTACTTC. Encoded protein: CASSLRGPGGAYEQYF.

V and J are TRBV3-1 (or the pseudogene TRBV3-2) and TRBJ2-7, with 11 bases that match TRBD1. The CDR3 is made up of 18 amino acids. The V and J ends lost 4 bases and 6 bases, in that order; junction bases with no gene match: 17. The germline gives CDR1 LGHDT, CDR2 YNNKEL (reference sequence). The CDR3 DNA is TGTGCCAGCAGCCGCGCCCCTGCGGGACAGGGGGAATGGGGCGAGCAGTACTTC. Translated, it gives CASSRAPAGQGEWGEQYF.

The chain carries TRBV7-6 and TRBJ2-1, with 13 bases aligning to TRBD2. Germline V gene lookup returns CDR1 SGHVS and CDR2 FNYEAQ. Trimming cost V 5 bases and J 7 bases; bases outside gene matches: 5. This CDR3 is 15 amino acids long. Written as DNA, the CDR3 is TGTGCCAGCAGCCAACTAGCGGGGGGGCTTAATGAGCAGTTCTTC. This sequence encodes CASSQLAGGLNEQFF.

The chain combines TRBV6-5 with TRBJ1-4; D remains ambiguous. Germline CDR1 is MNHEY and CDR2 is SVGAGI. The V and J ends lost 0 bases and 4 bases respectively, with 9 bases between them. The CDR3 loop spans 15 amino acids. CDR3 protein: CASSYSYSNNEKLFF. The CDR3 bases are TGTGCCAGCAGTTACTCGTACTCGAATAATGAAAAACTGTTTTTT.

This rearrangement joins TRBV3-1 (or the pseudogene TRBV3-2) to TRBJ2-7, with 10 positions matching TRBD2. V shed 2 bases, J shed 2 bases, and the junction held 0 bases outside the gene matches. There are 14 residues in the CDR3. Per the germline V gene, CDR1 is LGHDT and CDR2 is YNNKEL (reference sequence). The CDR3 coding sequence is TGTGCCAGCAGCCAAAGCGGGGGGGCCTACGAGCAGTACTTC. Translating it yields CASSQSGGAYEQYF.

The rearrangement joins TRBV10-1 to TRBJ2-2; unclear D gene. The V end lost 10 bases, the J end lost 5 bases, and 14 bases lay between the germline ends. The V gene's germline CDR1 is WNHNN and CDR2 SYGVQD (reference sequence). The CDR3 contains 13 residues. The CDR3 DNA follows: TGCGCCACCTCAACCCCACAAACCGGGGAGCTGTTTTTT. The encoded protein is CATSTPQTGELFF.

Written as DNA, the CDR3 is TGTGCCAGCAGTTTAAGGTCGCGGCTAGCGGGGTTCAATGAGCAGTTCTTC. As protein: CASSLRSRLAGFNEQFF. This chain links TRBV27 with TRBJ2-1; 9 bases are shared with TRBD2. J was trimmed by 6 bases and V by 2 bases; bases with no gene match: 11. Germline V gene lookup returns CDR1 MNHEY and CDR2 SMNVEV (reference sequence). The CDR3 sequence is 17 residues long.

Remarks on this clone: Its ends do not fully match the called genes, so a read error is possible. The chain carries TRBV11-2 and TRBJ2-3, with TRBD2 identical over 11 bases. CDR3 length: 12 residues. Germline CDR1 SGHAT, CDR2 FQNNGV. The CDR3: CASSFRLAGSHF. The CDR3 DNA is TGTGCCAGCAGCTTTCGACTAGCGGGGAGCCATTTT.

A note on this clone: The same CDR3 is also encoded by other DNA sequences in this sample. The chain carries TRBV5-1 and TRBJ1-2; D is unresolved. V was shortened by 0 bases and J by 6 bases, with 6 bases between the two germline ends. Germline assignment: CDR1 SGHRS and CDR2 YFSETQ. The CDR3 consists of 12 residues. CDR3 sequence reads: CASSLEGDGYTF. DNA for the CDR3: TGCGCCAGCAGCTTGGAGGGAGATGGCTACACCTTC.

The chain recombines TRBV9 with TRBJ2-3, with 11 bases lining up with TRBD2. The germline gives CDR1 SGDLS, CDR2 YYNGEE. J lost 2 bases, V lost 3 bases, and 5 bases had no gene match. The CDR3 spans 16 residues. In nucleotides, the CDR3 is TGTGCCAGCAGCGGTCTTAGCGGGGGGGTCACAGATACGCAGTATTTT. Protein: CASSGLSGGVTDTQYF.

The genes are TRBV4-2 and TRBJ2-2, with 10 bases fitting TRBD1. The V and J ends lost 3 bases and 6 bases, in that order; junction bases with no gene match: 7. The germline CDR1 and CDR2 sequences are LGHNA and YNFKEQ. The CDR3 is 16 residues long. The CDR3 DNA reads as TGTGCCAGCAGCCATCCGGGACAGGGGTTAGCCGGGGAGCTGTTTTTT. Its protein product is CASSHPGQGLAGELFF.

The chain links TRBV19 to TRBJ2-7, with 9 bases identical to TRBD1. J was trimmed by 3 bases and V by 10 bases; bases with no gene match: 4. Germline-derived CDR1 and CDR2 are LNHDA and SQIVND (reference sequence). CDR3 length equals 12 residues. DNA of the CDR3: TGTGCCACCTCGGGACAGGGCTACGAGCAGTACTTC. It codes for CATSGQGYEQYF.

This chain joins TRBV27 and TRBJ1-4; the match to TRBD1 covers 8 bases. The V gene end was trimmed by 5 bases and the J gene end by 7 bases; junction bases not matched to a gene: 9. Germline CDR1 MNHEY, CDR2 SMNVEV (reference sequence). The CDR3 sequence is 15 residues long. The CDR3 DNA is TGTGCCAGCAGTCCGTCCGGGACAGGTGGTGAAAAACTGTTTTTT. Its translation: CASSPSGTGGEKLFF.

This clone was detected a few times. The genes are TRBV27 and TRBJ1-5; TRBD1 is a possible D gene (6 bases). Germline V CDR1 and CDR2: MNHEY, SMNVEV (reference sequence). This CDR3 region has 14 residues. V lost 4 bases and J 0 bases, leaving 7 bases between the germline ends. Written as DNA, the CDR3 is TGTGCCAGCAGTTCGGACAGTAGCAATCAGCCCCAGCATTTT. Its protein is CASSSDSSNQPQHF.

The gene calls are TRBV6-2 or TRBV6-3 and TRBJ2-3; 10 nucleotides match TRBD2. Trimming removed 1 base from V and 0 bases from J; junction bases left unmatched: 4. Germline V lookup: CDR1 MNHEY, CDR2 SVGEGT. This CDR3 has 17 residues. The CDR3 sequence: CASSYFKLAGSTDTQYF. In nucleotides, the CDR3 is TGTGCCAGCAGTTACTTTAAACTAGCGGGGAGCACAGATACGCAGTATTTT.

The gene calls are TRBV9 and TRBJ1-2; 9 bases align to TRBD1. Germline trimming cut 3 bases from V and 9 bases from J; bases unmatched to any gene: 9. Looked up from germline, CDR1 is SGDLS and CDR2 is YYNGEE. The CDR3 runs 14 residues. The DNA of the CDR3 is TGTGCCAGCAGCGAGACAGGGACAGGGCTGAGCTACACCTTC. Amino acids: CASSETGTGLSYTF.

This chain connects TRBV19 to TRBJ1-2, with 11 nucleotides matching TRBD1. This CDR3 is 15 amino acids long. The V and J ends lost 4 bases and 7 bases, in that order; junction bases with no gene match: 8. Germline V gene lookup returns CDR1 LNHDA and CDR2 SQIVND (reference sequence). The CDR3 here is CASSTWTGGSGGYTF. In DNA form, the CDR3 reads TGTGCCAGTAGTACCTGGACAGGGGGCTCAGGTGGCTACACCTTC.

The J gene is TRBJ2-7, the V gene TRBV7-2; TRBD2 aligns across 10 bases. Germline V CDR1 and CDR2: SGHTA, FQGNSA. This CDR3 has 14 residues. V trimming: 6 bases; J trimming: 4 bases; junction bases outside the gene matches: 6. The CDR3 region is CASSYTSGVYEQYF. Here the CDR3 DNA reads TGTGCCAGCAGTTACACTAGCGGGGTATACGAGCAGTACTTC.

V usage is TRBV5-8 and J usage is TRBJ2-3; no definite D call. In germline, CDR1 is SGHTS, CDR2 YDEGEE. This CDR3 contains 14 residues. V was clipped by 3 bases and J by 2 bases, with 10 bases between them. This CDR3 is CASSSSTTTDTQYF. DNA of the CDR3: TGTGCCAGCAGCTCCTCGACAACCACAGATACGCAGTATTTT.

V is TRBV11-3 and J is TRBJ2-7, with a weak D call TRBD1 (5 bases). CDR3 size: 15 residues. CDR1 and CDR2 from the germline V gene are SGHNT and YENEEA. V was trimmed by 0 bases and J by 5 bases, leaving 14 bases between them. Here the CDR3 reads CASSLEKGFVHEQYF. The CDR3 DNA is TGTGCCAGCAGCTTAGAAAAGGGGTTCGTCCACGAGCAGTACTTC.

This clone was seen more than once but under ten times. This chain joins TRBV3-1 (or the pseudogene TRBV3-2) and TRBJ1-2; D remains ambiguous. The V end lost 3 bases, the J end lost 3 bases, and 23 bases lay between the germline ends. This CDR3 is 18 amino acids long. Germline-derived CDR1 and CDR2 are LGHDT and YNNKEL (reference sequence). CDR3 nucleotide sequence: TGTGCCAGCAGCCATCTGGTGACCAGCTCCGCCGCGGACTATGGCTACACCTTC. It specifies CASSHLVTSSAADYGYTF.

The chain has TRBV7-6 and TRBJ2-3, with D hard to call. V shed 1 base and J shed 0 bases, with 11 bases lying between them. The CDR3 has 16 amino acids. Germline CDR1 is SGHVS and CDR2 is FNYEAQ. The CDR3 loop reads CASSLGPSPSTDTQYF. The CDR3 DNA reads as TGTGCCAGCAGCTTAGGGCCCTCCCCCAGCACAGATACGCAGTATTTT.